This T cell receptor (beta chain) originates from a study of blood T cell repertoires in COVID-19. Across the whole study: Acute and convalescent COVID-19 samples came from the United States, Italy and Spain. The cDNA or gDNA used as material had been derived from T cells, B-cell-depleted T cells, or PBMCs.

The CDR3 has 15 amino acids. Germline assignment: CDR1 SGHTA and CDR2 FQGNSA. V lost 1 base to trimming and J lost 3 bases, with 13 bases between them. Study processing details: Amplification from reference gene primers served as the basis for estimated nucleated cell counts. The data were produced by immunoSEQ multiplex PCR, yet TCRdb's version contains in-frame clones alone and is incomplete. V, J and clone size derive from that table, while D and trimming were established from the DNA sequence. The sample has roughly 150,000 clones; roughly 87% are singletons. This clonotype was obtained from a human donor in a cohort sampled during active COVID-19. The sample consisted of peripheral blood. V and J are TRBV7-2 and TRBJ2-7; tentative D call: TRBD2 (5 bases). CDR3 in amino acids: CASSLEGGPNYEQYF. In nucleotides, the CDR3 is TGTGCCAGCAGCTTAGAGGGCGGGCCGAACTACGAGCAGTACTTC.